This passage covers 2 T cell receptor beta chains from one sample sequenced in a study of T cells in Graves' hyperthyroidism and ophthalmopathy. It was RNA transcripts that yielded the amplified TCR beta CDR3 regions. A first-round RT-PCR of the TCR CDR3 used the HTBI primer set. From the multiplex PCR reads, TCRdb called clonotypes with MiXCR, one entry per CDR3 protein. There are around 350,000 distinct CDR3 sequences in the sample; about 14% occur only once, and around 20% lies in the top ten. The sample taken for sequencing was blood. The receptors shown here come from a woman aged 25 to 45 with Graves' ophthalmopathy.

This clonotype has ten or more counts. This chain joins TRBV2 and TRBJ1-1; D not resolved. Germline CDR1 is SNHLY and CDR2 is FYNNEI. V lost 8 bases and J lost 5, with 6 bases in between. The CDR3 runs to 10 residues. Written as DNA, the CDR3 is TGTGCCAGCCCGGGAACTGAAGCTTTCTTT. It yields the protein CASPGTEAFF.

This clonotype was counted ten times or more. This chain connects TRBV18 to TRBJ1-1; no clear D gene. V shed 3 bases and J shed 4 bases, with 6 bases lying between them. The CDR3 totals 12 residues. CDR1 is KGHSH, CDR2 LQKENI, per germline. DNA of the CDR3: TGTGCCAGCTCACCGTCGAGCACTGAAGCTTTCTTT. Encoded protein: CASSPSSTEAFF.